Listed below are T cell receptor beta chains from one sample, sequenced in a study of control samples from healthy donors and cancer patients. The repertoire was sequenced with immunoSEQ multiplex PCR; TCRdb's copy has only in-frame clones and lacks some. The sample lists around 140,000 clones, 75% to 95% seen once, with 2% to 3% in the top ten. The specimen sequenced was blood. All receptors come from a man aged 35-49 years in good health. Both conserved end residues are part of each CDR3. The D gene is left open where the match is weak. Clone size appears in some rows only: once, few, many, or a class for an expanded clone.

DNA	CDR3	V	D	size	J
TGTGCCAGCAGTGACGGTTACTATGGCTACACCTTC	CASSDGYYGYTF	TRBV2	-	-	TRBJ1-2
TGTGCCAGCAGCGTAGGCGGGCACTCCTACAATGAGCAGTTCTTC	CASSVGGHSYNEQFF	TRBV9	-	-	TRBJ2-1
TGTGCCAGCAGCCAGGGGGCAGCCCCTTATGGCTACACCTTC	CASSQGAAPYGYTF	TRBV3-1/TRBV3-2	-	-	TRBJ1-2
TGTGCCAGCAGGAACAGGGGCTTAATCACCGGGGAGCTGTTTTTT	CASRNRGLITGELFF	TRBV28	TRBD1	-	TRBJ2-2
TGTGCCAGCAGTCCCCGTAAAGAGCGACTCCAAGAGACCCAGTACTTC	CASSPRKERLQETQYF	TRBV6-6	-	once	TRBJ2-5
TGTGCCAGTAGACAATCCGGGACTAGCGGGGGACGCCAGGGCGAGCAGTACTTC	CASRQSGTSGGRQGEQYF	TRBV19	TRBD2	-	TRBJ2-7
TGTGCCAGCTCCGGGGACAGATCTTCCAGCAATGAGCAGTTCTTC	CASSGDRSSSNEQFF	TRBV18	TRBD1	-	TRBJ2-1
TGTGCCAGCAGTTTAGCAGCGGGGGACCCAATTAGCACAGATACGCAGTATTTT	CASSLAAGDPISTDTQYF	TRBV28	TRBD2	-	TRBJ2-3
TGTGCCAGCAGCCCGTCGACTAGCGGGGGTGAGACCCAGTACTTC	CASSPSTSGGETQYF	TRBV7-3	TRBD2	once	TRBJ2-5
TGTGCCAGCAGTACCAGTCCTAACTATGGCTACACCTTC	CASSTSPNYGYTF	TRBV6-2/TRBV6-3	-	-	TRBJ1-2
TGTGCCAGCAGTGACCGTTGGGCAGTAAGTAATGAAAAACTGTTTTTT	CASSDRWAVSNEKLFF	TRBV6-1	-	few	TRBJ1-4
TGTGCCAGCAGTCGGGCCGGGGGTTGGAATCAGCCCCAGCATTTT	CASSRAGGWNQPQHF	TRBV6-2/TRBV6-3	-	-	TRBJ1-5
TGTGCCAGCAGCTTATCAACCGCCACAGATACGCAGTATTTT	CASSLSTATDTQYF	TRBV7-2	-	-	TRBJ2-3